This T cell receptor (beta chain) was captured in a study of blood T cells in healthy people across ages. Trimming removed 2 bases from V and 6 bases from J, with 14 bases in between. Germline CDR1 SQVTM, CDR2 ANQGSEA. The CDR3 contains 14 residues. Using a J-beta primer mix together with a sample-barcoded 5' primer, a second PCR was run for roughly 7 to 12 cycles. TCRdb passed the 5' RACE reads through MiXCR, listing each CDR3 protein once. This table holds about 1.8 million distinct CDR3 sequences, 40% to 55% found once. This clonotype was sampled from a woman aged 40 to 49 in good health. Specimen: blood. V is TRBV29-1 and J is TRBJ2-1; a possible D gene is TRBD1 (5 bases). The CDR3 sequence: CSVEKMGQGNEQFF. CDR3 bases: TGCAGCGTTGAAAAGATGGGGCAGGGCAATGAGCAGTTCTTC.